A single sample gave rise to the 9 T cell receptor beta chains below, sequenced in a study of blood T cell repertoires in COVID-19. Clones were sequenced by immunoSEQ multiplex PCR, and TCRdb holds only the in-frame ones, with some missing. Of roughly 150,000 clones listed, approximately 83% were seen once; the top ten hold 13%. The sequenced material came from peripheral blood. Every receptor here comes from a man between 65 and 85 years old who had recovered from COVID-19.

The V call is TRBV7-8, the J call TRBJ2-7, with 7 positions matching TRBD2. J lost 5 bases, V lost 1 base, and 8 bases had no gene match. The CDR3 has 15 amino acids. Germline V CDR1 and CDR2: SGHVS, FQNEAQ. The DNA for the CDR3 is TGTGCCAGCAGCTTAGACGGGGGGAAAGGGAACGAGCAGTACTTC. As protein: CASSLDGGKGNEQYF.

The V call is TRBV7-2, the J call TRBJ2-5, with 8 bases that match TRBD1. Germline lookup yields CDR1 SGHTA and CDR2 FQGNSA. There are 14 residues in the CDR3. V lost 8 bases and J lost 3; bases outside the gene matches: 8. The DNA of the CDR3 is TGTGCCAGCGCGAGGACAGGGTTGGAAGAGACCCAGTACTTC. Translated, it gives CASARTGLEETQYF.

V usage is TRBV12-2 and J usage is TRBJ1-1; the table names TRBD1, a call not compared with the DNA. TRBV12-2 is classified as a pseudogene. There are 14 residues in the CDR3. The DNA for the CDR3 is TGTGCAAGTCGCTTAGTTCAGGGGTACACTGAAGCTTTCTTT. Amino acids: CASRLVQGYTEAFF.

The CDR3 sequence: CASRRAGTGDYGYTF. CDR3 coding DNA: TGTGCCAGCAGACGGGCCGGGACAGGGGATTATGGCTACACCTTC. V gene TRBV28 combines with J gene TRBJ1-2; 10 nucleotides agree with TRBD1. CDR1 MDHEN and CDR2 SYDVKM come from the germline V gene. V was clipped by 6 bases and J by 5 bases; unmatched bases: 9. The CDR3 covers 15 residues.

This chain links TRBV6-5 with TRBJ2-1; TRBD2 matches at 13 bases. This CDR3 is 15 amino acids long. V dropped 7 bases and J dropped 3; count of bases not matched to a gene: 3. Germline V CDR1 and CDR2: MNHEY, SVGAGI. The CDR3 loop is CASTRLAGGYNEQFF. Here the CDR3 DNA reads TGTGCCAGCACCAGACTAGCGGGAGGCTACAATGAGCAGTTCTTC.

V and J are TRBV6-6 and TRBJ1-5, with 8 bases that match TRBD1. CDR3 length: 16 amino acids. The junction had 11 bases not matched to a gene; V was cut back by 6 bases and J by 4 bases. From germline, CDR1 is MNHNY and CDR2 SVGAGI (reference sequence). The chain's CDR3 is CASSRRGQEGNQPQHF. DNA of the CDR3: TGTGCCAGCAGCAGGAGGGGACAGGAAGGGAATCAGCCCCAGCATTTT.

The chain uses TRBV5-1 and TRBJ2-1; 7 nucleotides line up with TRBD2. The CDR3 is 16 residues long. V trimming: 1 base; J trimming: 6 bases; junction bases outside the gene matches: 10. Germline CDR1 reads SGHRS; CDR2 reads YFSETQ. CDR3: CASSLNVGGRANEQFF. The CDR3 nucleotides are TGCGCCAGCAGCTTGAACGTGGGAGGGAGGGCCAATGAGCAGTTCTTC.

The chain combines TRBV7-9 with TRBJ2-1; the D is unclear. The CDR3 is 14 amino acids. Per germline, CDR1 SEHNR and CDR2 FQNEAQ (reference sequence). Trimming cost V 0 bases and J 3 bases, with 6 bases left between them. The CDR3 loop is CASSLAANYNEQFF. As DNA, the CDR3 is TGTGCCAGCAGCTTAGCGGCCAACTACAATGAGCAGTTCTTC.

The CDR3 is CASSSHLAGVNTGELFF. The DNA for the CDR3 is TGTGCCAGCAGCTCTCACCTAGCGGGAGTTAACACCGGGGAGCTGTTTTTT. The V and J genes are TRBV11-3 and TRBJ2-2, with TRBD2 matching over 10 bases. CDR1 is SGHNT, CDR2 YENEEA, per germline. The CDR3 has 17 amino acids. Trimming at V came to 4 bases and at J to 2 bases, leaving 7 bases not matched to a gene.